The 21 T cell receptor beta chains listed next were all sequenced from one sample in a study of T-cell memory formation after mild COVID-19. In TCRdb, the 5' RACE reads were re-called with MiXCR into one record per CDR3 protein. The sample includes about 240,000 distinct CDR3 sequences, around 10% of them seen just once. Sequenced sample: PBMCs or a T cell subset sorted from them (not recorded which). The source is a man between 18 and 29 years old who had mild COVID-19 (a few samples of this study predate the infection). Cell type and time point are not known.

The CDR3 coding sequence is TGTGCCAGCAGCGCCCAGGGACAGACAGAAGAGACCCAGTACTTC. Translation gives CASSAQGQTEETQYF. J is TRBJ2-5 and V is TRBV9, with 7 bases identical to TRBD1. This CDR3 is 15 amino acids long. With V trimmed by 3 bases and J by 3 bases, 8 bases remained unmatched. The germline gives CDR1 SGDLS, CDR2 YYNGEE.

At least ten counts were recorded for this clonotype. This chain joins TRBV5-1 and TRBJ2-7; TRBD1 is a possible D gene (5 bases). Per the germline V gene, CDR1 is SGHRS and CDR2 is YFSETQ. This CDR3 region has 12 residues. Trimming shortened V by 3 bases and J by 5 bases, and 9 bases separated the two germline ends. The CDR3: CASSSRVHEQYV. The CDR3, as DNA: TGCGCCAGCAGCTCCAGGGTCCACGAGCAGTACGTC.

The chain carries TRBV7-9 and TRBJ2-3; the D is unclear. This CDR3 comprises 13 residues. The V and J ends lost 1 base and 4 bases respectively, with 6 bases between them. Germline V gives CDR1 SEHNR, CDR2 FQNEAQ (reference sequence). This chain's CDR3 is CASSLGNADTQYF. The CDR3, as DNA: TGTGCCAGCAGCTTAGGGAACGCAGATACGCAGTATTTT.

This clonotype came up a few times. This rearrangement joins TRBV7-2 to TRBJ1-6; 7 nucleotides align to TRBD1. The CDR3 consists of 16 residues. CDR1 and CDR2 (germline): SGHTA, FQGNSA. The junction had 6 bases not matched to a gene; V was cut back by 4 bases and J by 3 bases. The CDR3 loop reads CASSSRTGYYNSPLHF. CDR3 bases: TGTGCCAGCAGCTCGCGGACAGGATACTATAATTCACCCCTCCACTTT.

This clonotype was picked up many times. This chain connects TRBV12-3 or TRBV12-4 to TRBJ1-2, with D unclear. The V end was cut by 7 bases, the J end by 5 bases, with 14 bases between. CDR3 length equals 13 residues. The CDR3 nucleotides read TGTGCCAGCACCCTCGACGGGAAGTATGGCTACACCTTC. As protein: CASTLDGKYGYTF.

J is TRBJ2-3 and V is TRBV4-2; D ambiguous. The CDR3 totals 14 residues. Per the germline V gene, CDR1 is LGHNA and CDR2 is YNFKEQ. Trimming stripped 5 bases from V and 0 bases from J, with 9 bases between. The CDR3 sequence is CASSEWRSTDTQYF. In nucleotides, the CDR3 is TGTGCCAGCAGCGAGTGGAGAAGCACAGATACGCAGTATTTT.

The chain has TRBV12-5 and TRBJ2-5; a weak D match, TRBD1 (6 bases). Per the germline V gene, CDR1 is LGHNT and CDR2 is FRNRAP. This CDR3 has 15 amino acids. V was cut by 4 bases and J by 1 base, with 13 bases left in between. As DNA, the CDR3 is TGTGCTAGTGGTTATCAAACAGGGCCCCAAGAGACCCAGTACTTC. Amino acids: CASGYQTGPQETQYF.

This clonotype showed up many times. Germline is not matched at one junction end, which may reflect a read error. The V gene is TRBV4-3, the J gene TRBJ1-1, with 8 bases aligning to TRBD1. The CDR3 length is 15 residues. From germline, CDR1 is LGHNA and CDR2 YSLEER. DNA of the CDR3: TGTGCCAGCAGCTTACGAGGACAGGGGAACACTGAAGCTTTCTTT. This translates into CASSLRGQGNTEAFF.

This clonotype showed up just a few times. The chain links TRBV19 to TRBJ1-2; D might be TRBD1 (5 bases). This CDR3 spans 15 amino acids. CDR1 LNHDA and CDR2 SQIVND come from the germline V gene (reference sequence). Trimming shortened V by 1 base and J by 8 bases, and 17 bases separated the two germline ends. The CDR3 sequence is CASSIAPRVAWGYTF. The CDR3 coding sequence is TGTGCCAGTAGTATAGCCCCCAGGGTGGCTTGGGGCTACACCTTC.

Ten or more counts support this clonotype. DNA for the CDR3: TGTGCCAGCAGCCAAGGACAGGGGAATACAGATACGCAGTATTTT. Its translation is CASSQGQGNTDTQYF. The J gene is TRBJ2-3, the V gene TRBV11-2; 9 bases fit TRBD1. Germline V gene sequence: CDR1 SGHAT, CDR2 FQNNGV. The CDR3 loop spans 15 amino acids. The V gene end was trimmed by 5 bases and the J gene end by 3 bases; junction bases not matched to a gene: 6.

This clonotype was found a few times. No DNA is shown, since the ends of the CDR3 on it are uncertain; the CDR3 is the one TCRdb lists. The chain has TRBV5-1 and TRBJ2-5. 14 amino acids form the CDR3, both terminal residues included. CDR1 is SGHRS and CDR2 is YFSETQ in the germline V gene. CDR3 protein: CASSFGPGEETQYF.

V usage is TRBV5-1 and J usage is TRBJ2-5, with TRBD2 matching over 7 bases. V gave up 1 base and J gave up 5 bases; unmatched junction bases: 11. CDR3 length: 16 residues. CDR1 and CDR2 (germline): SGHRS, YFSETQ. CDR3 amino acids: CASSLLLTGLGETQYF. The CDR3, as DNA: TGCGCCAGCAGCTTGCTCCTGACCGGACTAGGCGAGACCCAGTACTTC.

A few counts support this clonotype. This chain joins TRBV3-1 and TRBJ2-5; D not resolved. V shed 4 bases and J shed 5 bases, with 17 bases lying between them. The CDR3 sequence is 15 residues long. Germline V CDR1 and CDR2: LGHDT, YNNKEL (reference sequence). CDR3 protein: CASSRKGVPRETQYF. The DNA for the CDR3 is TGTGCCAGCAGCCGCAAAGGAGTACCCCGGGAGACCCAGTACTTC.

The chain couples TRBV5-1 to TRBJ2-3; no clear D. The V gene lost 0 bases and the J gene lost 4 bases, with 12 bases spanning the gap. The CDR3 length is 15 residues. CDR1 is SGHRS, CDR2 YFSETQ, per germline. In DNA, the CDR3 is TGCGCCAGCAGCTTGGAGGTCGGCTCCGCAGATACGCAGTATTTT. It specifies CASSLEVGSADTQYF.

This clonotype was found many times. The chain employs TRBV6-4 and TRBJ1-2, with TRBD1 matching over 8 bases. The V gene end was trimmed by 0 bases and the J gene end by 9 bases; junction bases not matched to a gene: 12. Germline V gene lookup returns CDR1 MRHNA and CDR2 SNTAGT. The CDR3 runs to 16 residues. The CDR3 spells CASSDSPGQGAESYTF. The CDR3 DNA follows: TGTGCCAGCAGTGACTCCCCCGGGCAGGGGGCAGAGAGCTACACCTTC.

V and J are TRBV28 and TRBJ2-3; either TRBD1 or TRBD2 may supply D (5 bases each). Germline CDR1 is MDHEN and CDR2 is SYDVKM. There are 12 residues in the CDR3. The V end was cut by 11 bases, the J end by 4 bases, with 13 bases between. The CDR3 DNA reads TGTGCCGCCGGGCTGGGGGCAGATACGCAGTATTTT. Translating it yields CAAGLGADTQYF.

This clonotype was counted between two and nine times. The gene calls are TRBV10-3 and TRBJ2-3; D perhaps matches TRBD2 (6 bases). The CDR3 consists of 14 residues. The germline V gene encodes CDR1 ENHRY and CDR2 SYGVKD. Trimming pared 6 bases from V and 2 bases from J, leaving 12 bases between. CDR3 sequence reads: CAIRRRGLTDTQYF. CDR3 in DNA: TGTGCCATCAGGCGACGGGGACTCACAGATACGCAGTATTTT.

This clonotype was detected only a few times. The chain recombines TRBV2 with TRBJ2-3; no clear D. The CDR3 covers 14 residues. Germline lookup yields CDR1 SNHLY and CDR2 FYNNEI. The V gene lost 4 bases and the J gene lost 2 bases, with 10 bases spanning the gap. CDR3 amino acids: CASSVKVDTDTQYF. DNA of the CDR3: TGTGCCAGCAGTGTGAAGGTAGACACAGATACGCAGTATTTT.

This clonotype came up many times. The chain has TRBV9 and TRBJ2-2; D unresolved. Looked up from germline, CDR1 is SGDLS and CDR2 is YYNGEE. This CDR3 has 13 amino acids. The V end was cut by 0 bases, the J end by 1 base, with 1 base between. The CDR3 sequence is CASSVENTGELFF. The CDR3 DNA is TGTGCCAGCAGCGTAGAGAACACCGGGGAGCTGTTTTTT.

This clonotype came up many times. The chain carries TRBV12-3 or TRBV12-4 and TRBJ2-1; a weak D match, TRBD1 (6 bases). Trimming pared 6 bases from V and 3 bases from J, leaving 15 bases between. The CDR3 totals 15 residues. CDR3 DNA sequence: TGTGCCAGCAGCCCAGGGGTTTTAAGCTACAATGAGCAGTTCTTC. It is translated as CASSPGVLSYNEQFF.

V and J are TRBV12-3 or TRBV12-4 and TRBJ2-7; 9 bases are a match to TRBD2. CDR3 length: 17 amino acids. V dropped 5 bases and J dropped 2; count of bases not matched to a gene: 13. Here the CDR3 DNA reads TGTGCCAGCAGTCCGGGAAGACTAGCGGCGATGACCTACGAGCAGTACTTC. Translated, it gives CASSPGRLAAMTYEQYF.